These 27 T cell receptor beta chains came from one sample sequenced in a study of blood T cell repertoires in COVID-19. Sequencing was performed with immunoSEQ multiplex PCR; in TCRdb, only in-frame clones are kept and a portion is missing. The data show just over 250,000 clones, around 87% seen once. The specimen sequenced was peripheral blood. The source of these receptors is a woman aged 45-65 years with acute or convalescent COVID-19.

The J gene is TRBJ2-3, the V gene TRBV15; 15 bases fit TRBD2. J gave up 0 bases and V 6 bases, and 4 bases lay outside the gene matches. Germline-derived CDR1 and CDR2 are LNHNV and YYDKDF (reference sequence). This CDR3 is 17 amino acids long. The CDR3 is CATRIGTSGRSTDTQYF. The CDR3 DNA is TGTGCCACCAGAATAGGGACTAGCGGGAGGAGCACAGATACGCAGTATTTT. Supplemented by reference TRBV15 and TRBJ2-3, the full variable domain reads DAMVIQNPRYQVTQFGKPVTLSCSQTLNHNVMYWYQQKSSQAPKLLFHYYDKDFNNEADTPDNFQSRRPNTSFCFLDIRSPGLGDTAMYLCATRIGTSGRSTDTQYFGPGTRLTVL.

This chain uses TRBV7-2 with TRBJ1-5, with D tentatively TRBD1 (6 bases). Trimming stripped 2 bases from V and 11 bases from J, with 16 bases between. CDR3 length: 14 amino acids. Germline V gives CDR1 SGHTA, CDR2 FQGNSA. In DNA, the CDR3 is TGTGCCAGCAGCTTACGGGACACCCTTAGGGCCCAGCATTTT. Encoded protein: CASSLRDTLRAQHF. The full variable domain, with the rest looked up from reference TRBV7-2 and TRBJ1-5, is GAGVSQSPSNKVTEKGKDVELRCDPISGHTALYWYRQSLGQGLEFLIYFQGNSAPDKSGLPSDRFSAERTGGSVSTLTIQRTQQEDSAVYLCASSLRDTLRAQHFGDGTRLSIL.

The chain joins TRBV18 to TRBJ1-6; 9 bases fit TRBD1. The length of the CDR3 is 15 residues. With 1 base clipped from V and 10 bases from J, the junction kept 5 bases outside the gene matches. CDR1 and CDR2 from the germline V gene are KGHSH and LQKENI. The chain's CDR3 is CASSPRDREGSPLHF. CDR3 sequence (DNA): TGTGCCAGCTCACCACGGGACAGGGAAGGATCACCCCTCCACTTT. Combining the CDR3 with reference TRBV18 and TRBJ1-6 gives the whole variable domain NAGVMQNPRHLVRRRGQEARLRCSPMKGHSHVYWYRQLPEEGLKFMVYLQKENIIDESGMPKERFSAEFPKEGPSILRIQQVVRGDSAAYFCASSPRDREGSPLHFGNGTRLTVT.

The chain has TRBV7-8 and TRBJ1-4; D uncertain. Germline loops: CDR1 SGHVS, CDR2 FQNEAQ. The CDR3 spans 15 residues. V was pared by 5 bases and J by 7 bases, with 17 bases between. The CDR3 is CASSPLPGETEKLFF. The CDR3 DNA reads as TGTGCCAGCAGCCCCCTCCCCGGGGAGACTGAAAAACTGTTTTTT.

The genes are TRBV5-1 and TRBJ2-7; 7 nucleotides line up with TRBD1. CDR1 SGHRS and CDR2 YFSETQ come from the germline V gene. Germline trimming cut 6 bases from V and 5 bases from J; bases unmatched to any gene: 8. The length of the CDR3 is 13 residues. DNA for the CDR3: TGCGCCAGCACGATTTACACAGGGGACGAGCAGTACTTC. Its translation: CASTIYTGDEQYF.

V gene TRBV6-1 combines with J gene TRBJ1-2; D is ambiguous. The V end was cut by 1 base, the J end by 4 bases, with 10 bases between. CDR1 MNHNS and CDR2 SASEGT come from the germline V gene. This CDR3 is 14 amino acids long. The CDR3 loop reads CASSEVSGFYGYTF. The CDR3 DNA is TGTGCCAGCAGTGAAGTGTCCGGGTTCTATGGCTACACCTTC.

The rearrangement joins TRBV6-5 to TRBJ2-7; the match to TRBD2 covers 10 bases. The junction had 10 bases not matched to a gene; V was cut back by 8 bases and J by 3 bases. This CDR3 has 15 residues. CDR1 MNHEY and CDR2 SVGAGI come from the germline V gene. CDR3 residues: CASANEASGGYEQYF. The CDR3 bases are TGTGCCAGCGCCAATGAGGCTAGCGGGGGCTACGAGCAGTACTTC.

V usage is TRBV12-3 or TRBV12-4 and J usage is TRBJ2-7; 7 nucleotides line up with TRBD1. V shed 3 bases, J shed 2 bases, and the junction held 1 base outside the gene matches. The CDR3 is 13 residues long. The CDR3 region has the DNA TGTGCCAGCAGTTTGACAGGGCCCTACGAGCAGTACTTC. Protein product: CASSLTGPYEQYF.

DNA of the CDR3: TGTGCCAGCAGCCCGAAACGGGACATGAACACCGGGGAGCTGTTTTTT. Amino acids: CASSPKRDMNTGELFF. The chain recombines TRBV7-8 with TRBJ2-2, with TRBD1 as a possible D gene (6 bases). Germline CDR1 is SGHVS and CDR2 is FQNEAQ. This CDR3 region has 16 residues. V was shortened by 5 bases and J by 1 base, with 14 bases between the two germline ends.

This clone appeared many times. The chain is built from TRBV5-1 and TRBJ2-5; D gene unclear. V lost 3 bases, J lost 1 base, and 10 bases lay in between. The CDR3 contains 14 residues. From germline, CDR1 is SGHRS and CDR2 YFSETQ. The CDR3 nucleotides are TGCGCCAGCAGCTACTCGCCCCCCCAAGAGACCCAGTACTTC. Its protein is CASSYSPPQETQYF.

This clone appeared once. The CDR3 is CASSPKRTGGAWAFF. The CDR3 DNA reads as TGTGCCAGCAGTCCGAAAAGGACAGGGGGCGCGTGGGCTTTCTTT. The V call is TRBV27, the J call TRBJ1-1, with TRBD1 identical over 11 bases. V shed 5 bases and J 11 bases; nucleotides not matched to a gene: 13. The CDR3 has 15 residues. The germline gives CDR1 MNHEY, CDR2 SMNVEV (reference sequence).

This clone was observed a single time. The chain links TRBV19 to TRBJ2-2; maybe TRBD1 (6 bases). Germline-derived CDR1 and CDR2 are LNHDA and SQIVND (reference sequence). Trimming cost V 5 bases and J 1 base, with 17 bases left between them. CDR3 length: 17 residues. CDR3 sequence reads: CASSFSWTALNTGELFF. CDR3 bases: TGTGCCAGTAGTTTTTCCTGGACAGCGTTGAACACCGGGGAGCTGTTTTTT.

The chain links TRBV29-1 to TRBJ2-5; the match to TRBD1 covers 9 bases. After removal of 6 bases from V and 5 bases from J, the junction contained 10 bases not matched to a gene. The length of the CDR3 is 14 residues. Per the germline V gene, CDR1 is SQVTM and CDR2 is ANQGSEA. CDR3 amino acids: CSVPRDRVSETQYF. CDR3 coding DNA: TGCAGCGTGCCTCGGGACAGGGTCTCGGAGACCCAGTACTTC. The complete variable domain, with remaining parts taken from reference TRBV29-1 and TRBJ2-5, reads SAVISQKPSRDICQRGTSLTIQCQVDSQVTMMFWYRQQPGQSLTLIATANQGSEATYESGFVIDKFPISRPNLTFSTLTVSNMSPEDSSIYLCSVPRDRVSETQYFGPGTRLLVL.

The V gene is TRBV20-1, the J gene TRBJ2-1, with 10 bases aligning to TRBD1. Germline V lookup: CDR1 DFQATT, CDR2 SNEGSKA (reference sequence). The CDR3 has 15 amino acids. Trimming removed 3 bases from V and 2 bases from J; junction bases left unmatched: 4. DNA for the CDR3: TGCAGTGCTAGTGGGGGACAGGGGACCTACAATGAGCAGTTCTTC. It translates to CSASGGQGTYNEQFF.

This sequence joins TRBV29-1 and TRBJ1-5, with 11 positions matching TRBD1. With V trimmed by 6 bases and J by 7 bases, 5 bases remained unmatched. The CDR3 is 13 amino acids. Germline-derived CDR1 and CDR2 are SQVTM and ANQGSEA. CDR3 nucleotides: TGCAGCGTGGGGGACAGGGGGAAACAGCCCCAGCATTTT. Protein sequence: CSVGDRGKQPQHF. Combining the CDR3 with reference TRBV29-1 and TRBJ1-5 gives the whole variable domain SAVISQKPSRDICQRGTSLTIQCQVDSQVTMMFWYRQQPGQSLTLIATANQGSEATYESGFVIDKFPISRPNLTFSTLTVSNMSPEDSSIYLCSVGDRGKQPQHFGDGTRLSIL.

The chain has TRBV3-1 (or the pseudogene TRBV3-2) and TRBJ2-1, with TRBD1 matching over 9 bases. The J segment lost 4 bases and the V segment lost 2 bases, leaving 9 bases of the junction unmatched. The CDR3 length is 17 residues. Germline loops: CDR1 LGHDT, CDR2 YNNKEL (reference sequence). The CDR3 DNA is TGTGCCAGCAGCCAATATTTCTCCGGGACAGGGTACAATGAGCAGTTCTTC. Protein: CASSQYFSGTGYNEQFF.

Note on this clone: The junction does not match germline at one end; this may be a read error. The chain carries TRBV19 and TRBJ2-1; tentative D call: TRBD1 (5 bases). The CDR3 runs 12 residues. Germline V gene lookup returns CDR1 LNHDA and CDR2 SQIVND (reference sequence). CDR3 residues: CASRSQGTNMVF. CDR3 nucleotides: TGTGCCAGTAGATCCCAGGGTACAAACATGGTCTTC.

The chain carries TRBV27 and TRBJ1-2; 7 bases map to TRBD1. Germline lookup yields CDR1 MNHEY and CDR2 SMNVEV (reference sequence). The V gene end was trimmed by 5 bases and the J gene end by 9 bases; junction bases not matched to a gene: 9. The CDR3 loop spans 13 amino acids. Here the CDR3 reads CASSRQGLDSYTF. The CDR3 DNA is TGTGCCAGCAGTCGACAGGGTTTAGACAGCTACACCTTC.

This clone appeared a single time. The rearrangement links TRBV7-2 to TRBJ1-4, with D uncertain. CDR3 length: 15 residues. Germline V gene data show CDR1 as SGHTA and CDR2 as FQGNSA. Trimming left V 6 bases short and J 7 bases short, with 18 bases between. The CDR3 DNA reads as TGTGCCAGCAGTTTTAGAACGGGATATGGTGAAAAACTGTTTTTT. Translation gives CASSFRTGYGEKLFF.

This chain joins TRBV7-3 and TRBJ2-7; 8 bases are shared with TRBD1. CDR1 is SGHTA and CDR2 is FQGTGA in the germline V gene. V was clipped by 6 bases and J by 2 bases; unmatched bases: 6. The CDR3 contains 14 residues. CDR3 nucleotide sequence: TGTGCCAGCAGGGAGACAGGGGACGCCTACGAGCAGTACTTC. Residues: CASRETGDAYEQYF. The complete variable domain, with remaining parts taken from reference TRBV7-3 and TRBJ2-7, reads GAGVSQTPSNKVTEKGKYVELRCDPISGHTALYWYRQSLGQGPEFLIYFQGTGAADDSGLPNDRFFAVRPEGSVSTLKIQRTERGDSAVYLCASRETGDAYEQYFGPGTRLTVT.

This chain uses TRBV30 with TRBJ1-4; D remains ambiguous. This CDR3 is 15 amino acids long. Germline V gene data show CDR1 as GTSNPN and CDR2 as SVGIG (reference sequence). With 0 bases removed from V and 5 bases from J, the gap between germline ends came to 13 bases. CDR3 in amino acids: CAWSVISAGNEKLFF. CDR3 bases: TGTGCCTGGAGTGTAATTTCCGCGGGGAATGAAAAACTGTTTTTT.

Only one count was recorded for this clone. This sequence joins TRBV21-1 and TRBJ1-2; the table's D gene call, TRBD1, was not cross checked with the DNA. TRBV21-1 constitutes a pseudogene. The CDR3 contains 18 residues. This CDR3 is CASSPPGTGPAHNYGYTF. The DNA for the CDR3 is TGTGCCAGCAGCCCCCCCGGGACAGGGCCTGCCCATAACTATGGCTACACCTTC.

This clone was observed a few times. This chain joins TRBV5-1 and TRBJ2-7, with TRBD1 as a possible D gene (6 bases). The length of the CDR3 is 14 residues. Germline V gene sequence: CDR1 SGHRS, CDR2 YFSETQ. Trimming stripped 2 bases from V and 3 bases from J, with 12 bases between. The chain's CDR3 is CASSLQGPRYEQYF. The CDR3 DNA reads TGCGCCAGCAGCTTACAGGGACCCCGCTACGAGCAGTACTTC.

The rearrangement uses TRBV29-1 and TRBJ2-7, with D hard to call. This CDR3 region has 14 residues. The ends were cut back, 4 bases at V and 0 bases at J, with 13 bases in the middle. The germline gives CDR1 SQVTM, CDR2 ANQGSEA. The DNA of the CDR3 is TGCAGCGTTGGTCAGGTTCGTGGCTCCTACGAGCAGTACTTC. Translated: CSVGQVRGSYEQYF.

V gene TRBV27 combines with J gene TRBJ2-5; 9 bases are shared with TRBD1. The CDR3 sequence is 12 residues long. The trim removed 7 bases at V and 5 bases at J, leaving 2 bases unmatched. The germline V gene encodes CDR1 MNHEY and CDR2 SMNVEV (reference sequence). CDR3 nucleotide sequence: TGTGCCAGCATGACAGGGGGGGAGACCCAGTACTTC. Its translation: CASMTGGETQYF.

This chain links TRBV21-1 with TRBJ2-7; the table's D call of TRBD1 was not tested on the DNA. TRBV21-1 is tagged as a pseudogene. The CDR3 has 14 amino acids. CDR3 loop: CASRNRTGGYEQYF. The CDR3 region has the DNA TGTGCCAGCAGGAACAGGACAGGGGGCTACGAGCAGTACTTC.

The gene calls are TRBV19 and TRBJ2-1, with TRBD1 identical over 9 bases. V lost 3 bases to trimming and J lost 7 bases; unmatched junction nucleotides: 10. The germline CDR1 and CDR2 sequences are LNHDA and SQIVND (reference sequence). The CDR3 consists of 16 residues. The CDR3 bases are TGTGCCAGTAGTATCGTGTGGGACAGGGAATTGAATGAGCAGTTCTTC. Protein sequence: CASSIVWDRELNEQFF.